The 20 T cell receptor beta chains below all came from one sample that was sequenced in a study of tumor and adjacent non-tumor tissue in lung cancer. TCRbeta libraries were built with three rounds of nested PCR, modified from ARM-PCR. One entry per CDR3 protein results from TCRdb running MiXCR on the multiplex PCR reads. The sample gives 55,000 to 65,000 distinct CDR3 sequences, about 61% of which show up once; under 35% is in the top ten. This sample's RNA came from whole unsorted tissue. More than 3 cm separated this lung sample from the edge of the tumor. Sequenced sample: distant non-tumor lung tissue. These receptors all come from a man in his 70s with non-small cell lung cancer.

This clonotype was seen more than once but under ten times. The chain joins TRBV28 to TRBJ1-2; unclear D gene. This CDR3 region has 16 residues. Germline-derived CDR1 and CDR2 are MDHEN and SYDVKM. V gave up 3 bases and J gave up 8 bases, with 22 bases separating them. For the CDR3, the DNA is TGTGCCAGCAGTTTTCCATACCGCGGGCCCACGGGAGGCTACACCTTC. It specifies CASSFPYRGPTGGYTF.

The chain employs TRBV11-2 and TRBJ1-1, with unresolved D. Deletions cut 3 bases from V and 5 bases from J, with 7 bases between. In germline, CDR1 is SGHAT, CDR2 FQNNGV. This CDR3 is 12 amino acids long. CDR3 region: CASSFTGTEAFF. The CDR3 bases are TGTGCCAGCAGCTTTACCGGGACTGAAGCTTTCTTT. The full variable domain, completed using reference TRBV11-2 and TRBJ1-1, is EAGVAQSPRYKIIEKRQSVAFWCNPISGHATLYWYQQILGQGPKLLIQFQNNGVVDDSQLPKDRFSAERLKGVDSTLKIQPAKLEDSAVYLCASSFTGTEAFFGQGTRLTVV.

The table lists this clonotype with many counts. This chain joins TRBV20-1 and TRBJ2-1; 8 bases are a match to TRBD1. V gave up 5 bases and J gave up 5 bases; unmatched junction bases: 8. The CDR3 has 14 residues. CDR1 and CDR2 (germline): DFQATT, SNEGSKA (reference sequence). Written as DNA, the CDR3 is TGCAGTGCTGGGCAGGGGGCATCAGACAATGAGCAGTTCTTC. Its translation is CSAGQGASDNEQFF.

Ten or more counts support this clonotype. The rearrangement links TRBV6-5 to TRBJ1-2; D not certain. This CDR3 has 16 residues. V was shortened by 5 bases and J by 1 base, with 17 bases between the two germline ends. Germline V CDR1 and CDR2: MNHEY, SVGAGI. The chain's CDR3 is CASSRPGGYNNYGYTF. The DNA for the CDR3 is TGTGCCAGCAGTAGGCCAGGAGGTTACAATAACTATGGCTACACCTTC.

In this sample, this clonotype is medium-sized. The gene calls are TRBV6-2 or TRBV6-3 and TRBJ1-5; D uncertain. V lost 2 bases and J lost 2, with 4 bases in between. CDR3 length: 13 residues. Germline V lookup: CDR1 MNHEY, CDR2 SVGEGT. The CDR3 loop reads CASSYQGNQPQHF. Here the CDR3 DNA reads TGTGCCAGCAGTTACCAGGGCAATCAGCCCCAGCATTTT.

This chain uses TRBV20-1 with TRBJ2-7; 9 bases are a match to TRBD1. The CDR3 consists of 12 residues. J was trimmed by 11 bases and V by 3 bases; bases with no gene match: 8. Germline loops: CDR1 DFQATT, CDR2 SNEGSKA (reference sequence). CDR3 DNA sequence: TGCAGTGCTAGTGTGACAGGGGGAAAAGAGTACTTC. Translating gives CSASVTGGKEYF.

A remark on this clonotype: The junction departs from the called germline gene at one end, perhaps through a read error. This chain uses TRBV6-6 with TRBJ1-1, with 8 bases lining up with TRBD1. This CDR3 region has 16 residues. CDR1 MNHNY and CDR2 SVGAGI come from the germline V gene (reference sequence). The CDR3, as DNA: TGTGCCAGCTGTTACCATCAAGGACAGGGAAGAGCTGAAGCTTTCTTT. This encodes CASCYHQGQGRAEAFF.

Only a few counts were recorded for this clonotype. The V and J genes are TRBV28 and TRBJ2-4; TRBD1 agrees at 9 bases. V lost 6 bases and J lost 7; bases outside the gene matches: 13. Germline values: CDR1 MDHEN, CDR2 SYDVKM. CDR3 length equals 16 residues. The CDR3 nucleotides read TGTGCCAGCAGATCAGGATCCGGACAGGGGATCAACATTCAGTACTTC. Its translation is CASRSGSGQGINIQYF.

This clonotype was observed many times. The CDR3 nucleotides read TGTGCCAGCAGTCTACAATCAAGTAGCACAGATACGCAGTATTTT. It specifies CASSLQSSSTDTQYF. The rearrangement joins TRBV28 to TRBJ2-3; D unresolved. Germline lookup yields CDR1 MDHEN and CDR2 SYDVKM. The CDR3 extends over 15 amino acids. V was clipped by 5 bases and J by 0 bases, with 12 bases between them.

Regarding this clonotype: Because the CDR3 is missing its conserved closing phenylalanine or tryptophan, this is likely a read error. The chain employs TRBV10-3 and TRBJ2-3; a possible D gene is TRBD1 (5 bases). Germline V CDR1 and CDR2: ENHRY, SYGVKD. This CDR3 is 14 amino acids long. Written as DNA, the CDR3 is TGTGACATCAGGGATCCGGGCCGAACAGATACGCAGTATTTA. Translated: CDIRDPGRTDTQYL.

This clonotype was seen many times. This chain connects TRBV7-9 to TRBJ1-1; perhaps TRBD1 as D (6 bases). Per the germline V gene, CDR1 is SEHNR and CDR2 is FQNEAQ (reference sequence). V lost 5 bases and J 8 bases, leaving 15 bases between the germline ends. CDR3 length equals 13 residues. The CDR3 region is CASSPTGSQEAFF. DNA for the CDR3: TGTGCCAGCAGCCCTACAGGGTCCCAAGAAGCTTTCTTT. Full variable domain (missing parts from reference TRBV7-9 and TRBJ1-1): DTGVSQNPRHKITKRGQNVTFRCDPISEHNRLYWYRQTLGQGPEFLTYFQNEAQLEKSRLLSDRFSAERPKGSFSTLEIQRTEQGDSAMYLCASSPTGSQEAFFGQGTRLTVV.

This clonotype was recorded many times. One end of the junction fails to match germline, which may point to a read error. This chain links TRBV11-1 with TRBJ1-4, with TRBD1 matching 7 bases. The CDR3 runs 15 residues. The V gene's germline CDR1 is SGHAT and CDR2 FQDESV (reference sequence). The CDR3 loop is CASSKEQGPNEKPFF. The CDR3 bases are TGTGCCAGCAGCAAGGAACAGGGGCCGAATGAAAAACCGTTTTTT.

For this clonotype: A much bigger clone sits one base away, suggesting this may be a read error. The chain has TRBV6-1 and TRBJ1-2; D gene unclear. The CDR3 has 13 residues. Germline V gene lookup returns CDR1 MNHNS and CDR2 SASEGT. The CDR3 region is CTSSEVSFYGYTF. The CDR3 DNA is TGTACCAGCAGTGAAGTCAGTTTCTATGGCTACACCTTC.

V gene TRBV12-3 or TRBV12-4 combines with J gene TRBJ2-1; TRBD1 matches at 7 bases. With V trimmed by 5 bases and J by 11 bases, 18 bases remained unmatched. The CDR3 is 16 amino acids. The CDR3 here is CASSHPTGVSYNKQFF. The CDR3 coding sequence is TGTGCCAGCAGTCACCCTACAGGGGTCTCCTATAATAAGCAGTTCTTC.

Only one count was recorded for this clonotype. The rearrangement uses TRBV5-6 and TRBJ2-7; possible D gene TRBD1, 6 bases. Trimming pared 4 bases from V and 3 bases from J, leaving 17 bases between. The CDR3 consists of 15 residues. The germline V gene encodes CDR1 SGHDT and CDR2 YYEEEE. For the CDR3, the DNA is TGTGCCAGCAGCCTTCTGACAGGAAGCCTCTACGAGCAGTACTTC. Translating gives CASSLLTGSLYEQYF.

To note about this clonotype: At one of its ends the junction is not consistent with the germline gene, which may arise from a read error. The CDR3 spells CASSFGPLAGSSCEQYF. DNA of the CDR3: TGTGCCAGCAGCTTCGGACCCCTAGCGGGGAGCTCCTGCGAGCAGTACTTC. The rearrangement uses TRBV11-2 and TRBJ2-7, with 9 bases lining up with TRBD2. There are 17 residues in the CDR3. Per the germline V gene, CDR1 is SGHAT and CDR2 is FQNNGV.

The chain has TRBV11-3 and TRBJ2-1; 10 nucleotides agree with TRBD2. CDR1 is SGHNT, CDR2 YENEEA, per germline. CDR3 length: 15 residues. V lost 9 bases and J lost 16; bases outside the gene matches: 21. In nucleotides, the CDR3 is TGTGCCAGTAGCCTTCTAGCGGGGGTTAACAATGAGCGCTTCTTC. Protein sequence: CASSLLAGVNNERFF.

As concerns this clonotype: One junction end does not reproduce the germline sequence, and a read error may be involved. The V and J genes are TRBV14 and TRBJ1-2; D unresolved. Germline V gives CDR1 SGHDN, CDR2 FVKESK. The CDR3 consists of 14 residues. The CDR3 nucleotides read TGTGCCTGCAGCCAGGAAGGAAGTTTCTATGGCTACACCTTC. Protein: CACSQEGSFYGYTF.

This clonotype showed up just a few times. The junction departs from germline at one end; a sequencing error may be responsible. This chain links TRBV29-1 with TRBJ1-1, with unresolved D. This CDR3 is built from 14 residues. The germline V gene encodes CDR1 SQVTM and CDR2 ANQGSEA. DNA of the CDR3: TGTAGCGTTTCAAAAGGAAGGGAGGGTACTGAAGCTTTCTTT. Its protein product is CSVSKGREGTEAFF. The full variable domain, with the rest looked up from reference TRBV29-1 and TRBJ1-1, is SAVISQKPSRDICQRGTSLTIQCQVDSQVTMMFWYRQQPGQSLTLIATANQGSEATYESGFVIDKFPISRPNLTFSTLTVSNMSPEDSSIYLCSVSKGREGTEAFFGQGTRLTVV.

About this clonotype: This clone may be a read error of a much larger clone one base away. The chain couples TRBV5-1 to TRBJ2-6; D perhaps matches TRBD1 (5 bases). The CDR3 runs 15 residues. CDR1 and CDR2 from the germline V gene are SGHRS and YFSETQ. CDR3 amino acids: CASSLEHARADVLTF. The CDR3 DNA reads TGCGCCAGCAGCCTGGAGCACGCCAGGGCCGACGTCCTGACTTTC.